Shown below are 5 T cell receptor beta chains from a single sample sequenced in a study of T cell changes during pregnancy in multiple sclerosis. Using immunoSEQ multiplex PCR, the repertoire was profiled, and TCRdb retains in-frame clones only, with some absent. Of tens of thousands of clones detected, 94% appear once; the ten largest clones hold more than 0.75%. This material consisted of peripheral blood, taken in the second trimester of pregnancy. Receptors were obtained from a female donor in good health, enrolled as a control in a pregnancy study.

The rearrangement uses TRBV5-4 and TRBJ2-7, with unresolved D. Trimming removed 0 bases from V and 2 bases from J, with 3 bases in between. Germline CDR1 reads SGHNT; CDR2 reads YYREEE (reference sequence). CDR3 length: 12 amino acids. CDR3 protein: CASSLGTYEQYF. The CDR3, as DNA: TGTGCCAGCAGCTTGGGTACCTACGAGCAGTACTTC.

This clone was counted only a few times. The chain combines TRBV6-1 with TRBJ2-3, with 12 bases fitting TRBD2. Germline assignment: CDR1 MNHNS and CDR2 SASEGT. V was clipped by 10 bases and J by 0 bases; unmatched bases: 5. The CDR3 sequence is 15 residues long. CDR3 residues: CAISGLAGSTDTQYF. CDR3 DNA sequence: TGTGCCATCTCGGGACTAGCGGGCAGCACAGATACGCAGTATTTT.

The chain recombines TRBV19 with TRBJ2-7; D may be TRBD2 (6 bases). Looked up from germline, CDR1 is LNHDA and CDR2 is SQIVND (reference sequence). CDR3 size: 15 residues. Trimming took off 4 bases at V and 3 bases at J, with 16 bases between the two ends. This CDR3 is CASSKTGSDIYEQYF. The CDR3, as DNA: TGTGCCAGTAGTAAAACCGGGAGTGATATCTACGAGCAGTACTTC.

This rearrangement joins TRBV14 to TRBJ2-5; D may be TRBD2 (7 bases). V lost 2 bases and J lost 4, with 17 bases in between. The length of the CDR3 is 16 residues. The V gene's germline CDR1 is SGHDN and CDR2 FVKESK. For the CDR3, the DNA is TGTGCCAGCAGCCAAAATCCGGGAGGAGGGGGAGAGACCCAGTACTTC. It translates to CASSQNPGGGGETQYF. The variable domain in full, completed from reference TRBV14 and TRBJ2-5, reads EAGVTQFPSHSVIEKGQTVTLRCDPISGHDNLYWYRRVMGKEIKFLLHFVKESKQDESGMPNNRFLAERTGGTYSTLKVQPAELEDSGVYFCASSQNPGGGGETQYFGPGTRLLVL.

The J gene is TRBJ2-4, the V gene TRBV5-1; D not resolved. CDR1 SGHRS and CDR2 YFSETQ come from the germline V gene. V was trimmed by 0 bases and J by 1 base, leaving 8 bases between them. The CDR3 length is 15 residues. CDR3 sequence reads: CASSLVAAAKNIQYF. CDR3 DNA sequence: TGCGCCAGCAGCTTGGTGGCCGCCGCCAAAAACATTCAGTACTTC.